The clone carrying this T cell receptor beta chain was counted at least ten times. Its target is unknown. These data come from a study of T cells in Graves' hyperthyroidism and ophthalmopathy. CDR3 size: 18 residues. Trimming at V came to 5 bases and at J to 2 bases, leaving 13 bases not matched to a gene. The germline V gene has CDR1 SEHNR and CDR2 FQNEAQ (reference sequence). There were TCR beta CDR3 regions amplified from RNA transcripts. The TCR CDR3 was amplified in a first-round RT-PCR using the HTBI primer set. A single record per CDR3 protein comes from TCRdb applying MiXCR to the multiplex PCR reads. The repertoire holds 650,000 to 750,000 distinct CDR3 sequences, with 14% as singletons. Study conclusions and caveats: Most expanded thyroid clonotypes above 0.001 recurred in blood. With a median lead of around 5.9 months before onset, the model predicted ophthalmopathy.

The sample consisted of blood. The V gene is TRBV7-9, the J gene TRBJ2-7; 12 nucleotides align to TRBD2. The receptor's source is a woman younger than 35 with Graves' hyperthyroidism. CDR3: CASSPHGLAGFSTYEQYF. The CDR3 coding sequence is TGTGCCAGCAGCCCTCACGGACTAGCGGGGTTCTCAACCTACGAGCAGTACTTC.